This section outlines one T cell receptor (beta chain) sequence together with its context. A read error may explain this, as a much larger clone is one base away. The sample originates from a study of regulatory T cells in long-lasting Graves disease. As to time point: newly diagnosed GD, antithyroid drugs for less than 3 months. The TCR library was made from RNA extracted from PBMCs. With iRepertoire HTBI primers and Arm-PCR of CDR3 regions, TCR beta libraries were built. TCRdb called the multiplex PCR reads again in MiXCR, with one record for every CDR3 protein. The sample has about 470,000 distinct CDR3 sequences; 15% to 20% are singletons. Trimming removed 6 bases from V and 7 bases from J; junction bases left unmatched: 7. The CDR3 contains 14 residues. These same records also appear under a second study, on T cells in Graves' hyperthyroidism and ophthalmopathy. From that report: Diagnosis rested on symptoms, serum thyroxine and TRAb, thyroid ultrasound, and orbital computed tomography. The HTBI primer set served for first-round RT-PCR of the TCR CDR3. Blood also carried most thyroid clonotypes expanded above 0.001.

This chain connects TRBV12-3 or TRBV12-4 to TRBJ1-5; 9 nucleotides match TRBD1. This sequence originates from a middle-aged man with Graves disease. The source material was peripheral blood mononuclear cells (PBMCs), sampled at new diagnosis, from a patient treated with antithyroid drugs. CDR3 sequence reads: CASSTGTGSQPQHF. CDR3 DNA sequence: TGTGCCAGCAGCACCGGGACAGGGTCGCAGCCCCAGCATTTT.